This T cell receptor beta chain was retrieved from a study of a mutant IDH1 vaccine in newly diagnosed glioma. Across the whole study: Patients began vaccination 4-6 weeks after radiotherapy alone, or with temozolomide cycles. Most had both radiotherapy and temozolomide beforehand; others had only one. V12 occurred at week 35 and V13 at week 47.

Time point specified: week 35, safety follow-up. Every vaccination contained 300 ug of the mutant IDH1 20-mer peptide and was paired with topical imiquimod. Donor tumors were new WHO grade 3 or 4 IDH1-mutant, ATRX-lost astrocytomas. A word on this clone: The target antigen is unknown.

The protocol was immunoSEQ multiplex PCR, while the TCRdb copy is restricted to in-frame clones and leaves out a portion. The table records roughly 64,000 clones, 65% to 75% of them present only once. This clonotype was sampled from a man in his fifties or sixties with glioma. Here the sequenced sample was PBMCs, taken from a glioma patient whose treatment included an IDH1 peptide vaccine.

The CDR3 bases are TGTGCCAGCACCGTCGGGTTTGGGGCCAACGTCCTGACTTTC. Translating gives CASTVGFGANVLTF. V is TRBV6-5 and J is TRBJ2-6; D is unresolved. Germline lookup yields CDR1 MNHEY and CDR2 SVGAGI. CDR3 length equals 14 residues. Trimming took 7 bases from V and 3 from J, leaving 10 bases between them.